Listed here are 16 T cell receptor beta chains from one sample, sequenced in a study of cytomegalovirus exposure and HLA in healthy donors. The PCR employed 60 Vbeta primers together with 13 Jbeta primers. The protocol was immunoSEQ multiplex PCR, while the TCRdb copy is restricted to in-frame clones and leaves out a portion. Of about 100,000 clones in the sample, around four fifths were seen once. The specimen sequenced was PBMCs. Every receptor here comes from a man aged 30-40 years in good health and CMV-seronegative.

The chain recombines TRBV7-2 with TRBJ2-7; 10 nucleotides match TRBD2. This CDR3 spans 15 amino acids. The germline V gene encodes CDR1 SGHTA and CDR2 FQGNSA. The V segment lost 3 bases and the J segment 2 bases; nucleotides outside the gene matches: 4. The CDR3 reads CASSLSAGGPYEQYF. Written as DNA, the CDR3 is TGTGCCAGCAGCTTGTCAGCGGGGGGGCCCTACGAGCAGTACTTC.

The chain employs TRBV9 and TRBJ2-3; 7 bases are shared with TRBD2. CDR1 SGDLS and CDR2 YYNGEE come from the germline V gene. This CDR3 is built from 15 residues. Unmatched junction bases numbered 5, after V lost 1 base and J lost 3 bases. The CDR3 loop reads CASSVLGSGTDTQYF. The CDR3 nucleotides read TGTGCCAGCAGCGTATTGGGTAGCGGGACAGATACGCAGTATTTT.

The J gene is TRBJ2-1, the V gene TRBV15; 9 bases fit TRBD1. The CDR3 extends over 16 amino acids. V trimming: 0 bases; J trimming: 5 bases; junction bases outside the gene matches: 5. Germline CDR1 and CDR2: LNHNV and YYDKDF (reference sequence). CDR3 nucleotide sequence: TGTGCCACCAGCAGAGATCGGGGGACAGGGAACAATGAGCAGTTCTTC. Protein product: CATSRDRGTGNNEQFF.

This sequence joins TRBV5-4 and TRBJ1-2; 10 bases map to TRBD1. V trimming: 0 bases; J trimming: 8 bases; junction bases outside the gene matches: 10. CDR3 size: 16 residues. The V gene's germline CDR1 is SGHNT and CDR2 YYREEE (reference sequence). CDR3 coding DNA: TGTGCCAGCAGCTTGGGTGGGACAGGGGACTTGGCCGGCTACACCTTC. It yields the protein CASSLGGTGDLAGYTF.

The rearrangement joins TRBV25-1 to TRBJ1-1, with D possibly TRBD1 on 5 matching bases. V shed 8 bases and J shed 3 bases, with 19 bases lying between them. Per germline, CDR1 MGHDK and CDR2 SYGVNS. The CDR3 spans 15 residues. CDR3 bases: TGTGCCAGCGTGGGACTCCCGCTTAGGGACACTGAAGCTTTCTTT. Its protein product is CASVGLPLRDTEAFF.

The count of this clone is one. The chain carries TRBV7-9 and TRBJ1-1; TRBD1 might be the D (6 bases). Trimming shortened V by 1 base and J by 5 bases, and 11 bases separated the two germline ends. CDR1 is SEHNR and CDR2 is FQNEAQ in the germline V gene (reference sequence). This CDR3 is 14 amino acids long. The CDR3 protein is CASSLEGGRTEAFF. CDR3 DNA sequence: TGTGCCAGCAGCTTAGAGGGGGGGAGGACTGAAGCTTTCTTT.

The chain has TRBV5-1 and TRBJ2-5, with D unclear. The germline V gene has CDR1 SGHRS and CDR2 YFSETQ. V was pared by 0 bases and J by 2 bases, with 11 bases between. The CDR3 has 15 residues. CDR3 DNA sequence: TGCGCCAGCAGCTTGGGGCCAGCGTGGCAAGAGACCCAGTACTTC. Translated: CASSLGPAWQETQYF.

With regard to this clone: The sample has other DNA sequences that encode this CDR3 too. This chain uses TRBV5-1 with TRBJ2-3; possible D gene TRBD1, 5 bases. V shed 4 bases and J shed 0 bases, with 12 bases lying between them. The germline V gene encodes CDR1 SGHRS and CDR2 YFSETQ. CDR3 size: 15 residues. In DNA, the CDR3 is TGCGCCAGCAGCCTCTCAGGGTCTAGCACAGATACGCAGTATTTT. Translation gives CASSLSGSSTDTQYF.

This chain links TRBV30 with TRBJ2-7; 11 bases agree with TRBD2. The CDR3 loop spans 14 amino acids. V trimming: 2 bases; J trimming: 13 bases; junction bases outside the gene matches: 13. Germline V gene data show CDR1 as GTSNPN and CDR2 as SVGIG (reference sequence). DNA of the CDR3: TGTGCCTGGAGTCCGGGACTAGCGGATCGGGGGCGATACTTC. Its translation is CAWSPGLADRGRYF.

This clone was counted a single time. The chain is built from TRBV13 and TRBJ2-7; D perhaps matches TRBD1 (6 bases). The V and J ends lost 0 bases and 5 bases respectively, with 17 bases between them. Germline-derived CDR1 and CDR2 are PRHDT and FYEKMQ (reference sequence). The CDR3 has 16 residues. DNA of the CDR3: TGTGCCAGCAGCTTAGGCCCGACAGGTTTGGGGGACGAGCAGTACTTC. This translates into CASSLGPTGLGDEQYF. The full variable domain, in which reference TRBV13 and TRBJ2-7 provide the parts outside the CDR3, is AAGVIQSPRHLIKEKRETATLKCYPIPRHDTVYWYQQGPGQDPQFLISFYEKMQSDKGSIPDRFSAQQFSDYHSELNMSSLELGDSALYFCASSLGPTGLGDEQYFGPGTRLTVT.

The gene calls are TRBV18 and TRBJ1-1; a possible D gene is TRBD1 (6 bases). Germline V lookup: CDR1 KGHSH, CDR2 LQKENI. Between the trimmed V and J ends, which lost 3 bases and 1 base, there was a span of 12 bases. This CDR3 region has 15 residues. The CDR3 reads CASSPMGHENTEAFF. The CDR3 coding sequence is TGTGCCAGCTCACCTATGGGACACGAGAACACTGAAGCTTTCTTT.

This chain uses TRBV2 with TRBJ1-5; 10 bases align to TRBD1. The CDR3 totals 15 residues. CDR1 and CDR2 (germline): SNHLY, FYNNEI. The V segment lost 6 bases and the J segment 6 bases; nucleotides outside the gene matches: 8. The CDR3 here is CASRQDRGLGQPQHF. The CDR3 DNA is TGTGCCAGCAGGCAAGACAGGGGGCTCGGTCAGCCCCAGCATTTT.

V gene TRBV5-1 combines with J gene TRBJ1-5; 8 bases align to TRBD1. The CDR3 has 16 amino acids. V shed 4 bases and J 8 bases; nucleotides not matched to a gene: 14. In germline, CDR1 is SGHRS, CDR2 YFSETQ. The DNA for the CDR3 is TGCGCCAGCAGCCCCGGGACAGGTGTCCGAGTGGAGCCCCAGCATTTT. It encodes CASSPGTGVRVEPQHF.

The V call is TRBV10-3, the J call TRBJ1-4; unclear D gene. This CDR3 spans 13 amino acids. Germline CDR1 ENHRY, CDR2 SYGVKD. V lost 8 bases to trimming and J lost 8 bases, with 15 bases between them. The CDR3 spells CAIGNMGEEKLFF. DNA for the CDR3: TGTGCCATCGGAAATATGGGAGAGGAAAAACTGTTTTTT.

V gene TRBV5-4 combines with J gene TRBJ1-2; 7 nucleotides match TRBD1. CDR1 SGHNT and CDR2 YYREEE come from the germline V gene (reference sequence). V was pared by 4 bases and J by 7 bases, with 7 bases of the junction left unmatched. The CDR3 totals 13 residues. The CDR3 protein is CASSPDRVVGYTF. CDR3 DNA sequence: TGTGCCAGCAGCCCCGACAGGGTAGTTGGCTACACCTTC.

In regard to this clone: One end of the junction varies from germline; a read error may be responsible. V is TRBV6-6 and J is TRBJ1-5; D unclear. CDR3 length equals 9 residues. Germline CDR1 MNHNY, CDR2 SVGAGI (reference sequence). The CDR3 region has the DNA TGTGCCAGCAGTTACCCCCAACATTTT. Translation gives CASSYPQHF.